A single sample gave rise to the 14 T cell receptor beta chains below, sequenced in a study of shared clonotypes between healthy human individuals. Some clones are missing from TCRdb's copy, which holds only in-frame ones; the method was immunoSEQ multiplex PCR. The top ten hold 15% to 20% of the sample, which has a few hundred thousand clones, roughly 91% seen once. Material for sequencing was memory CD8+ T cells sorted from blood. The subset: CD45RO+ cells pooled with CCR7-negative TemRA cells. The receptors stem from a man aged 18 to 30 in good health.

The chain recombines TRBV7-9 with TRBJ1-6; 7 positions agree with TRBD1. With 5 bases clipped from V and 9 bases from J, the junction kept 10 bases outside the gene matches. This CDR3 contains 15 residues. Germline CDR1 and CDR2: SEHNR and FQNEAQ (reference sequence). CDR3 amino acids: CASSPTLTGFSPLHF. The CDR3 bases are TGTGCCAGCAGCCCGACCCTGACAGGGTTTTCACCCCTCCACTTT.

In regard to this clone: An end of the junction does not agree with germline; a read error may underlie this. The chain recombines TRBV15 with TRBJ2-7; D remains ambiguous. This CDR3 region has 12 residues. CDR1 is LNHNV, CDR2 YYDKDF, per germline (reference sequence). The DNA for the CDR3 is TGTGCCACCAGCCGAGAGGCCGCTGAGCAGTACTTC. Encoded protein: CATSREAAEQYF. The whole variable domain, remainder taken from reference TRBV15 and TRBJ2-7, is DAMVIQNPRYQVTQFGKPVTLSCSQTLNHNVMYWYQQKSSQAPKLLFHYYDKDFNNEADTPDNFQSRRPNTSFCFLDIRSPGLGDTAMYLCATSREAAEQYFGPGTRLTVT.

This clone was found once. The chain links TRBV7-9 to TRBJ2-1; D is unclear. The CDR3 extends over 15 amino acids. In germline, CDR1 is SEHNR, CDR2 FQNEAQ (reference sequence). V was trimmed by 5 bases and J by 4 bases, leaving 15 bases between them. The chain's CDR3 is CASSPEWAAYNEQFF. The CDR3 region has the DNA TGTGCCAGCAGCCCAGAATGGGCAGCTTACAATGAGCAGTTCTTC.

The chain uses TRBV19 and TRBJ2-7, with D maybe TRBD2 (6 bases). CDR3 length: 13 amino acids. Germline CDR1 is LNHDA and CDR2 is SQIVND (reference sequence). The ends were cut back, 5 bases at V and 6 bases at J, with 14 bases in the middle. CDR3 DNA sequence: TGTGCCAGTAGTGGGCAGGGAGGATCCGAGCAGTACTTC. This translates into CASSGQGGSEQYF.

The V call is TRBV11-2, the J call TRBJ1-2; D not resolved. V was clipped by 4 bases and J by 5 bases, with 20 bases between them. CDR1 is SGHAT, CDR2 FQNNGV, per germline. The CDR3 runs 16 residues. CDR3 nucleotide sequence: TGTGCCAGCAGCTCCGTTCTCGGGCCGGCCTTTTATGGCTACACCTTC. This translates into CASSSVLGPAFYGYTF. The whole variable domain, filled in from reference TRBV11-2 and TRBJ1-2, reads EAGVAQSPRYKIIEKRQSVAFWCNPISGHATLYWYQQILGQGPKLLIQFQNNGVVDDSQLPKDRFSAERLKGVDSTLKIQPAKLEDSAVYLCASSSVLGPAFYGYTFGSGTRLTVV.

V usage is TRBV30 and J usage is TRBJ2-3, with no clear D. The V end lost 0 bases, the J end lost 2 bases, and 9 bases lay between the germline ends. From germline, CDR1 is GTSNPN and CDR2 SVGIG (reference sequence). The CDR3 covers 14 residues. The CDR3 loop reads CAWSVGQHTDTQYF. The CDR3 DNA reads TGTGCCTGGAGTGTAGGCCAGCACACAGATACGCAGTATTTT.

The rearrangement links TRBV5-1 to TRBJ2-4; D not certain. The ends were cut back, 4 bases at V and 6 bases at J, with 20 bases in the middle. This CDR3 comprises 16 residues. Germline loops: CDR1 SGHRS, CDR2 YFSETQ. CDR3 nucleotide sequence: TGCGCCAGCAGCCCACGGACGATAGGACGCCCAAACATTCAGTACTTC. Translation: CASSPRTIGRPNIQYF.

This clone showed up just once. The chain is built from TRBV7-9 and TRBJ1-1; 7 bases agree with TRBD1. The CDR3 covers 18 residues. J lost 3 bases, V lost 6 bases, and 19 bases had no gene match. Germline V gives CDR1 SEHNR, CDR2 FQNEAQ (reference sequence). This CDR3 is CASRSFRTGIYWDTEAFF. In DNA, the CDR3 is TGTGCCAGCAGATCTTTTAGGACAGGAATATATTGGGACACTGAAGCTTTCTTT.

The CDR3 bases are TGTGCCAGCAGCTTAGAATTTAGTGTTGCTGAAGCTTTCTTT. Translating gives CASSLEFSVAEAFF. This chain connects TRBV7-2 to TRBJ1-1; unclear D gene. Germline CDR1 is SGHTA and CDR2 is FQGNSA. The CDR3 length is 14 residues. V lost 1 base, J lost 6 bases, and 12 bases lay in between.

The chain combines TRBV19 with TRBJ2-1, with 10 bases fitting TRBD2. Trimming took 7 bases from V and 7 from J; bases not matched to a gene: 4. The CDR3 is made up of 13 amino acids. CDR1 and CDR2 from the germline V gene are LNHDA and SQIVND (reference sequence). This chain's CDR3 is CASKTSGVNEQFF. The CDR3 DNA sequence: TGTGCCAGTAAAACTAGCGGGGTGAATGAGCAGTTCTTC.

The chain couples TRBV9 to TRBJ2-7; D is possibly TRBD2 (5 bases). V lost 3 bases, J lost 1 base, and 14 bases lay in between. Germline V CDR1 and CDR2: SGDLS, YYNGEE. This CDR3 is built from 15 residues. CDR3 sequence: CASSAATSSSYEQYF. CDR3 coding DNA: TGTGCCAGCAGCGCGGCTACTAGTTCTTCCTACGAGCAGTACTTC.

This clone occurred once. This chain links TRBV19 with TRBJ1-1; D uncertain. The CDR3 covers 12 residues. CDR1 and CDR2 (germline): LNHDA, SQIVND (reference sequence). Trimming cost V 5 bases and J 1 base, with 5 bases left between them. In DNA form, the CDR3 reads TGTGCCAGTAGTCGGGGGAACACTGAAGCTTTCTTT. Translation gives CASSRGNTEAFF.

This clone has a single count. The CDR3, as DNA: TGTGCCAGTTGTCCTGGGATTCCCTATAATTCACCCCTCCACTTT. Protein sequence: CASCPGIPYNSPLHF. The rearrangement links TRBV27 to TRBJ1-6; no definite D call. Per germline, CDR1 MNHEY and CDR2 SMNVEV (reference sequence). The CDR3 totals 15 residues. V gave up 9 bases and J gave up 2 bases, with 14 bases separating them.

The chain joins TRBV29-1 to TRBJ2-1; D unclear. The germline V and J ends were trimmed by 6 bases and 9 bases, with 12 bases remaining between them. The CDR3 length is 11 residues. The germline V gene encodes CDR1 SQVTM and CDR2 ANQGSEA. DNA for the CDR3: TGCAGCGTCTTACCTTCAATTGAGCAGTTCTTC. Translated, it gives CSVLPSIEQFF.